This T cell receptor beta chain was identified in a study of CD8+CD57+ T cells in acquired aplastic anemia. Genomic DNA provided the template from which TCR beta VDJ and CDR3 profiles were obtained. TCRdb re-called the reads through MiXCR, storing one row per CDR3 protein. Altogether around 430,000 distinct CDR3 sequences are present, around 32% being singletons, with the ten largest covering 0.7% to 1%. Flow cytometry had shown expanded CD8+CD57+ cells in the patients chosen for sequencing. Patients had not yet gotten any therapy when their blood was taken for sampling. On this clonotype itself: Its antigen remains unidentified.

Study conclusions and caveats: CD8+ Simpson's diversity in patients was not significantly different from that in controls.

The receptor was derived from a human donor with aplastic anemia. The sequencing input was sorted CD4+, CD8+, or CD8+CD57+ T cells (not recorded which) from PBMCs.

The CDR3 is CASSPRGDHGYTF. Here the CDR3 DNA reads TGTGCCAGTAGTCCGCGGGGGGACCATGGCTACACCTTC. The chain joins TRBV19 to TRBJ1-2, with D possibly matching TRBD1 (5 bases). The V gene's germline CDR1 is LNHDA and CDR2 SQIVND (reference sequence). The CDR3 runs 13 residues. Trimming stripped 5 bases from V and 6 bases from J, with 13 bases between.